Listed below are T cell receptor beta chains from one sample, sequenced in a study of CD8+ T cells in alopecia areata. The assay was immunoSEQ multiplex PCR, and TCRdb's table has in-frame clones only and misses some. The sample comprises 150,000 or so clones, roughly 65% of which are singletons, and around 0.9% rests with the top ten. The specimen comprised CD4+ T cells sorted from blood, sampled at week 4, from a patient treated with tofacitinib. These receptors came from a human donor with alopecia areata. CDR3s include the opening cysteine and the closing phenylalanine or tryptophan. D genes are given only for firm matches. The listing skips clone size in some rows; elsewhere it reads once, few, many or a size class.

NA	TRBV29-1	TRBJ2-5	once	CSATGGVGETQYF	TGCAGCGCTACGGGTGGGGTCGGGGAGACCCAGTACTTC
NA	TRBV29-1	TRBJ1-5	few	CSVVTDSNQPQHF	TGCAGCGTTGTGACAGATAGCAATCAGCCCCAGCATTTT
TRBD2	TRBV5-6	TRBJ2-5	NA	CASSKSGGWETQYF	TGTGCCAGCAGCAAAAGCGGGGGTTGGGAGACCCAGTACTTC
NA	TRBV5-4	TRBJ2-5	NA	CASSNPSQGSQETQYF	TGTGCCAGCAGCAATCCATCCCAGGGATCCCAAGAGACCCAGTACTTC
NA	TRBV6-6	TRBJ2-2	NA	CASSYNTGELFF	TGTGCCAGCAGTTACAACACCGGGGAGCTGTTTTTT
NA	TRBV30	TRBJ2-6	NA	CAWSVSGANVLTF	TGTGCCTGGTCCGTTTCTGGGGCCAACGTCCTGACTTTC
TRBD2	TRBV27	TRBJ2-7	NA	CASSLTSASYEQYF	TGTGCCAGCAGTTTAACTAGCGCCTCCTACGAGCAGTACTTC
TRBD1	TRBV27	TRBJ1-6	NA	CASSNTGGRINSPLHF	TGTGCCAGCAGTAACACAGGGGGGAGGATTAATTCACCCCTCCACTTT
TRBD1	TRBV7-9	TRBJ2-6	NA	CASSSGQGVANVLTF	TGTGCCAGCAGCTCCGGACAGGGGGTCGCCAACGTCCTGACTTTC
NA	TRBV25-1	TRBJ1-5	NA	CASSGPGYSNQPQHF	TGTGCCAGCAGTGGGCCGGGGTATAGCAATCAGCCCCAGCATTTT
NA	TRBV19	TRBJ1-5	few	CASRKGPNDNQPQHF	TGTGCCAGTCGGAAGGGACCAAACGACAATCAGCCCCAGCATTTT
NA	TRBV30	TRBJ1-3	NA	CAWKVGNTIYF	TGTGCCTGGAAAGTGGGAAACACCATATATTTT
NA	TRBV29-1	TRBJ2-7	NA	CSVVVGASYEQYF	TGCAGCGTTGTGGTCGGGGCGTCCTACGAGCAGTACTTC
NA	TRBV30	TRBJ2-7	NA	CAWSVLTEQYF	TGTGCCTGGAGTGTACTGACCGAGCAGTACTTC
NA	TRBV30	TRBJ2-3	NA	CAWSVRLGAQYF	TGTGCCTGGAGTGTACGGCTCGGTGCGCAGTATTTT
TRBD1	TRBV7-3	TRBJ2-2	NA	CASSLGQGTGELFF	TGTGCCAGCAGCTTGGGACAGGGTACCGGGGAGCTGTTTTTT
NA	TRBV30	TRBJ1-6	NA	CAWSAVSYNSPLHF	TGTGCCTGGAGTGCTGTCTCCTATAATTCACCCCTCCACTTT
TRBD2	TRBV29-1	TRBJ2-1	few	CSAGLAAAHNEQFF	TGCAGCGCCGGACTAGCGGCCGCACACAATGAGCAGTTCTTC
TRBD1	TRBV18	TRBJ1-2	NA	CASSLHRGRHGYTF	TGTGCCAGCTCGCTCCACAGGGGGCGGCATGGCTACACCTTC
NA	TRBV29-1	TRBJ1-3	NA	CSVASDGTFSGNTIYF	TGCAGCGTTGCTAGCGACGGTACTTTCTCTGGAAACACCATATATTTT
NA	TRBV30	TRBJ1-5	once	CAWNYGAGDQPQHF	TGTGCCTGGAATTACGGGGCAGGAGATCAGCCCCAGCATTTT
NA	TRBV30	TRBJ1-1	NA	CAWNGNTEAFF	TGTGCCTGGAACGGGAACACTGAAGCTTTCTTT
TRBD1	TRBV11-1	TRBJ2-7	NA	CASSPRRDSSYEQYF	TGTGCCAGCAGCCCACGTCGGGACAGTTCCTACGAGCAGTACTTC
NA	TRBV29-1	TRBJ1-2	few	CSVERGVTYGYTF	TGCAGCGTCGAGAGAGGGGTTACCTATGGCTACACCTTC
TRBD2	TRBV5-4	TRBJ2-1	NA	CASSLIKRGGYEQFF	TGTGCCAGCAGCTTGATCAAGCGGGGGGGCTATGAGCAGTTCTTC
TRBD2	TRBV29-1	TRBJ2-1	NA	CSVEEGTGGAYNEQFF	TGCAGCGTTGAAGAAGGGACGGGAGGAGCCTACAATGAGCAGTTCTTC
NA	TRBV20-1	TRBJ1-2	NA	CSARLVYGYTF	TGCAGTGCTAGACTGGTCTATGGCTACACCTTC
NA	TRBV9	TRBJ2-3	NA	CASSVGMVGVSTDTQYF	TGTGCCAGCAGCGTAGGAATGGTGGGGGTGAGCACAGATACGCAGTATTTT
TRBD2	TRBV9	TRBJ2-2	NA	CASQRGANTGELFF	TGTGCCAGCCAGCGGGGGGCAAACACCGGGGAGCTGTTTTTT
TRBD2	TRBV9	TRBJ2-1	few	CASSKPFTSGPLDEQFF	TGTGCCAGCAGCAAACCTTTTACTAGCGGGCCCCTCGATGAGCAGTTCTTC
NA	TRBV6-5	TRBJ2-2	NA	CASRLGRSPGELFF	TGTGCCAGCAGACTAGGACGGTCCCCCGGGGAGCTGTTTTTT
NA	TRBV2	TRBJ2-2	NA	CASRSEAQRPNGELFF	TGTGCCAGCAGAAGCGAGGCCCAAAGGCCTAACGGGGAGCTGTTTTTT
NA	TRBV5-6	TRBJ1-5	NA	CASSLAGGNQPQHF	TGTGCCAGCAGCTTAGCTGGGGGCAATCAGCCCCAGCATTTT
TRBD1	TRBV4-3	TRBJ2-3	few	CASSRLTGGGTDTQYF	TGCGCCAGCAGCCGCCTGACAGGGGGAGGCACAGATACGCAGTATTTT
TRBD1	TRBV4-2	TRBJ2-3	NA	CASSQTGATDGTQYF	TGTGCCAGCAGCCAGACAGGGGCCACGGACGGTACGCAGTATTTT
TRBD1	TRBV29-1	TRBJ2-7	once	CSVGTGIYEQYF	TGCAGCGTTGGGACAGGCATCTACGAGCAGTACTTC
NA	TRBV25-1	TRBJ2-5	NA	CASSGQPETQYF	TGTGCCAGCAGTGGACAACCAGAGACCCAGTACTTC